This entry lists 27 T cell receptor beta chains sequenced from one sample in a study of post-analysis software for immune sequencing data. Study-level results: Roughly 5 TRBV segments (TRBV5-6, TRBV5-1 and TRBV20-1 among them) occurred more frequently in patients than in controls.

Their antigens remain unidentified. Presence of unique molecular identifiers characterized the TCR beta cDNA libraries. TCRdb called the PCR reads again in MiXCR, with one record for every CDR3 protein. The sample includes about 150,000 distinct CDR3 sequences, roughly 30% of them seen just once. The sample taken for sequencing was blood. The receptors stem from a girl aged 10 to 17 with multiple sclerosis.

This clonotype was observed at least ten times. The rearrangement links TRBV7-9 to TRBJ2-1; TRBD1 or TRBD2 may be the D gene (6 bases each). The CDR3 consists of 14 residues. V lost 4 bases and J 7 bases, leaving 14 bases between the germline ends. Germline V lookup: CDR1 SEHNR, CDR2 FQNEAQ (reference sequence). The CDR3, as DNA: TGTGCCAGCAGCTCGTTGGGGGGCGGGAATGAGCAGTTCTTC. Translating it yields CASSSLGGGNEQFF.

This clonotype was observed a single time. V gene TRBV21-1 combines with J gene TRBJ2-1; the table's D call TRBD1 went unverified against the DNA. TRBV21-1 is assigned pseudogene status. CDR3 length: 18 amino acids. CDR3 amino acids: CASSKGDRGEGWGKEPFF. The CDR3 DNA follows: TGTGCCAGCAGCAAAGGGGACCGCGGGGAAGGGTGGGGTAAGGAGCCGTTCTTC.

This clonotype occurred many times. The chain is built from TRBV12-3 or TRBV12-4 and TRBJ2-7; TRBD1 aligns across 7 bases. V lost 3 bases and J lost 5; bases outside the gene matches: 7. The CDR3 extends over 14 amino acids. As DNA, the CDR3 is TGTGCCAGCAGTTTGGACAGGCGAGCGGACGAGCAGTACTTC. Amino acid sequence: CASSLDRRADEQYF.

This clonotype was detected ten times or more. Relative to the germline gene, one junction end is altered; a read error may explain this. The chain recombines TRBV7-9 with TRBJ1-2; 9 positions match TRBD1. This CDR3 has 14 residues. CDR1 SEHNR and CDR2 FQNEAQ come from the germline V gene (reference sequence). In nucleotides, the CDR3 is TGTGCCAGCAGCTTAGGGGACAGGGACGATGGTTACACCTTC. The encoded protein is CASSLGDRDDGYTF.

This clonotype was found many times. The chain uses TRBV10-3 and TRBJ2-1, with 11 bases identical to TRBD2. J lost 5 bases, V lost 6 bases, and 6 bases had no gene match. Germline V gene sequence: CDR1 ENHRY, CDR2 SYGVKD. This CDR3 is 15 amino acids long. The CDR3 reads CAIRTTSGMDNEQFF. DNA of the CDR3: TGTGCCATCAGGACGACTAGCGGGATGGACAATGAGCAGTTCTTC.

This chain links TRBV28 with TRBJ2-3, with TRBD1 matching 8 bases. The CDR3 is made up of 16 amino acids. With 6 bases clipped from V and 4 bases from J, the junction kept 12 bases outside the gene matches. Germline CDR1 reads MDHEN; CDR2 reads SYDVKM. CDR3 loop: CASRGQGQEISDTQYF. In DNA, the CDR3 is TGTGCCAGCAGGGGCCAGGGACAGGAGATCTCAGATACGCAGTATTTT. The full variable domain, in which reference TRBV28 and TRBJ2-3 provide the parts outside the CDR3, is DVKVTQSSRYLVKRTGEKVFLECVQDMDHENMFWYRQDPGLGLRLIYFSYDVKMKEKGDIPEGYSVSREKKERFSLILESASTNQTSMYLCASRGQGQEISDTQYFGPGTRLTVL.

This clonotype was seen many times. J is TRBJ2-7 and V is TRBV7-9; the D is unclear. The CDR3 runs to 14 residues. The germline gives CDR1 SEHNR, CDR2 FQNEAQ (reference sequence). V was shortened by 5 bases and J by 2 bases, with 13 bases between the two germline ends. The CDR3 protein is CASSRMAGAYEQYF. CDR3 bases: TGTGCCAGCAGCCGGATGGCCGGTGCCTACGAGCAGTACTTC.

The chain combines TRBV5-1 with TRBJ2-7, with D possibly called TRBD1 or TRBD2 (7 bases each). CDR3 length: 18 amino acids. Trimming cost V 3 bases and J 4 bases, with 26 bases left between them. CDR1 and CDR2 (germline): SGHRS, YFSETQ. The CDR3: CASSSWTGGNSGKYEQYF. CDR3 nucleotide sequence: TGCGCCAGCAGCTCATGGACAGGAGGGAACAGCGGGAAGTACGAGCAGTACTTC. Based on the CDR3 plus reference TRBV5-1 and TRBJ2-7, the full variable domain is KAGVTQTPRYLIKTRGQQVTLSCSPISGHRSVSWYQQTPGQGLQFLFEYFSETQRNKGNFPGRFSGRQFSNSRSEMNVSTLELGDSALYLCASSSWTGGNSGKYEQYFGPGTRLTVT.

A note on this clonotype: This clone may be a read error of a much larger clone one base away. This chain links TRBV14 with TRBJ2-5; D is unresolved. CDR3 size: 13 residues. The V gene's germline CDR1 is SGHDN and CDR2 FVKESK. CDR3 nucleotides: TGTGCCAGCAGCCAACGTCACCAAGAGCCCCAGTACTTC. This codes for CASSQRHQEPQYF.

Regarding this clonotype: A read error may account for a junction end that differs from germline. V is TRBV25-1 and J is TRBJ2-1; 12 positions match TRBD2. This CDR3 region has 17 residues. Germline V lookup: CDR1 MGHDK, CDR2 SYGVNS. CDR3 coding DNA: TGTGCCGGCAGTGGGGGGCTAGCGGGAGGGCCCGACAATGGGCAGTTCTTC. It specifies CAGSGGLAGGPDNGQFF.

This CDR3 is CSAPNPETGYSSTDTQYF. The CDR3 region has the DNA TGCAGTGCCCCCAACCCGGAGACAGGGTATTCTAGCACAGATACGCAGTATTTT. The chain employs TRBV20-1 and TRBJ2-3; 7 bases are a match to TRBD1. The CDR3 spans 18 residues. CDR1 and CDR2 from the germline V gene are DFQATT and SNEGSKA (reference sequence). J lost 0 bases, V lost 6 bases, and 18 bases had no gene match.

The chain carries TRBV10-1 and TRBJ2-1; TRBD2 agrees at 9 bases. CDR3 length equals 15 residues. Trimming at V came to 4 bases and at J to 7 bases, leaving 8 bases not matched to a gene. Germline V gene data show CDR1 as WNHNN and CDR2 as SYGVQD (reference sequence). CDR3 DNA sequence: TGCGCCAGCAGTGGACCTAGCGGGAATAAAAATGAGCAGTTCTTC. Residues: CASSGPSGNKNEQFF.

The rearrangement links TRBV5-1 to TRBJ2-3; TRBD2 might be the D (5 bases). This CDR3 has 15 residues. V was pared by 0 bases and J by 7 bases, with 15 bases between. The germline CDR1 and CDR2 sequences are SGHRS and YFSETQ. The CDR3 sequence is CASSLAGGMGNTQYF. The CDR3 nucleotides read TGCGCCAGCAGCTTGGCAGGAGGAATGGGTAATACGCAGTATTTT.

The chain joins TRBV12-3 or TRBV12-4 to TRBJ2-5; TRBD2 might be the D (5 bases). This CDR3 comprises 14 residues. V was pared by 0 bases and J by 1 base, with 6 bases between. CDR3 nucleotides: TGTGCCAGCAGTTTAGCGGAGGCCCAAGAGACCCAGTACTTC. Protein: CASSLAEAQETQYF.

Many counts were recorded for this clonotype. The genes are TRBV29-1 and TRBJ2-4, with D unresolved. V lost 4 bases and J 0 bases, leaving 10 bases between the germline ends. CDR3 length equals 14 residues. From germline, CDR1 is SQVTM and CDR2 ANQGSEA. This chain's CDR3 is CSVAHGLAKNIQYF. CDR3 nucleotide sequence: TGCAGCGTTGCTCACGGGCTAGCCAAAAACATTCAGTACTTC.

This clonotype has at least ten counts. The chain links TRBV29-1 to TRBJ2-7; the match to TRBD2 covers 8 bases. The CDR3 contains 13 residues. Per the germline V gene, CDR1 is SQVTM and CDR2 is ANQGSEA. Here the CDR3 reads CSIKSGSYHEQYF. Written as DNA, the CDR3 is TGCAGTATCAAAAGCGGGAGTTACCACGAGCAGTACTTC.

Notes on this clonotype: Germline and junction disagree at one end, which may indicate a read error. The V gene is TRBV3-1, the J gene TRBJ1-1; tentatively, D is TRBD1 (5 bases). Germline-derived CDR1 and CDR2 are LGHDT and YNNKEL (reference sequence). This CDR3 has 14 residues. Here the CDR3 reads CAGSRGELETEAFF. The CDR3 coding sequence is TGTGCCGGCAGCCGGGGGGAATTGGAAACTGAAGCTTTCTTT.

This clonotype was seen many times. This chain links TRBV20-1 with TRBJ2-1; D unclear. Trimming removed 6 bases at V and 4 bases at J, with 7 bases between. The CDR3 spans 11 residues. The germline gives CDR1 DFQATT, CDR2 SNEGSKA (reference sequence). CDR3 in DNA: TGCAGTGCCGACTTGTACAATGAGCAGTTCTTC. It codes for CSADLYNEQFF.

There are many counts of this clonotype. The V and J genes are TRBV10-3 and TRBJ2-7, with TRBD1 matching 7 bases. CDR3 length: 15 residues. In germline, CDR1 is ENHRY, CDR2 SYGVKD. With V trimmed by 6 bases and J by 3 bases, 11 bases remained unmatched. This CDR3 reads CAISQLPGQHYEQYF. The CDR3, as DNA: TGTGCCATCAGCCAACTACCGGGACAGCACTACGAGCAGTACTTC.

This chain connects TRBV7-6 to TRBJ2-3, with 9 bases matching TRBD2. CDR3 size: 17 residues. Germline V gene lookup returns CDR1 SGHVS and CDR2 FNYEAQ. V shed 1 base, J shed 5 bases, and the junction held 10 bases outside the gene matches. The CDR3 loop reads CASSLEAGGRALDTQYF. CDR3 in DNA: TGTGCCAGCAGCTTAGAGGCCGGCGGGAGGGCCCTAGATACGCAGTATTTT.

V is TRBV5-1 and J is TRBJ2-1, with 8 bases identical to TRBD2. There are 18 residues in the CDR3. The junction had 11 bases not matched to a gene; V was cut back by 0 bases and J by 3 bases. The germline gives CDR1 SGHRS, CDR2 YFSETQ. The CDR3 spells CASSLGPSVGRVYNEQFF. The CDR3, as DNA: TGCGCCAGCAGCTTGGGGCCTAGCGTCGGGAGGGTCTACAATGAGCAGTTCTTC.

The CDR3, as DNA: TGTGCCAGCAGTTTGGGGTCTAGCGGAGGGGAGCAGTACTTC. Translated, it gives CASSLGSSGGEQYF. This chain uses TRBV27 with TRBJ2-7; 7 bases agree with TRBD2. The germline gives CDR1 MNHEY, CDR2 SMNVEV (reference sequence). The CDR3 is 14 residues long. The V gene end was trimmed by 3 bases and the J gene end by 7 bases; junction bases not matched to a gene: 9.

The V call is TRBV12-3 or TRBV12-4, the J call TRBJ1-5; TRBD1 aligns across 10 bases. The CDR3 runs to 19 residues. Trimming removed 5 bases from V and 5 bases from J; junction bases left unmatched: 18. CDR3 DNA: TGTGCCAGCAGTCCTAACGCCCATCGGGACAGGGGAGTGTATCAGCCCCAGCATTTT. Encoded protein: CASSPNAHRDRGVYQPQHF.

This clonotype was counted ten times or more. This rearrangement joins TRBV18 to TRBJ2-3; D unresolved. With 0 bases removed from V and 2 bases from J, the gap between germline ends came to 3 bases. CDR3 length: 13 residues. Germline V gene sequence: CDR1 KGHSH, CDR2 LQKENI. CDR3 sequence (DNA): TGTGCCAGCTCACCACCGTTCACAGATACGCAGTATTTT. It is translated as CASSPPFTDTQYF. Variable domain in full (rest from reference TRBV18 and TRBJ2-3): NAGVMQNPRHLVRRRGQEARLRCSPMKGHSHVYWYRQLPEEGLKFMVYLQKENIIDESGMPKERFSAEFPKEGPSILRIQQVVRGDSAAYFCASSPPFTDTQYFGPGTRLTVL.

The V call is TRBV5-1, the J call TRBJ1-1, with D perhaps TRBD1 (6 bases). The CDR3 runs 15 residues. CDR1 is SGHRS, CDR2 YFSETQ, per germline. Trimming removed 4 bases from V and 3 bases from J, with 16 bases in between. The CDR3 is CASSVAGAGDTEAFF. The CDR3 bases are TGCGCCAGCAGCGTAGCGGGGGCGGGGGACACTGAAGCTTTCTTT.

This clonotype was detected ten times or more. CDR3 DNA sequence: TGTGCCAGCAGCTTAGCTTCAGGGGGCACTGAAGCTTTCTTT. Translation gives CASSLASGGTEAFF. The chain is built from TRBV7-9 and TRBJ1-1; 7 nucleotides line up with TRBD1. CDR3 length: 14 amino acids. The ends lost 0 bases at V and 4 bases at J; junction bases unmatched: 2. Germline-derived CDR1 and CDR2 are SEHNR and FQNEAQ (reference sequence).

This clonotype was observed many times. CDR3 bases: TGTGCCAGCAGCTTGGTGTCACAGGGGGCTAGGAATGAGCAGTTCTTC. It codes for CASSLVSQGARNEQFF. The chain has TRBV5-6 and TRBJ2-1; 9 nucleotides match TRBD1. V trimming: 0 bases; J trimming: 7 bases; junction bases outside the gene matches: 8. This CDR3 region has 16 residues. Germline-derived CDR1 and CDR2 are SGHDT and YYEEEE. Full variable domain (outside the CDR3, taken from reference TRBV5-6 and TRBJ2-1): DAGVTQSPTHLIKTRGQQVTLRCSPKSGHDTVSWYQQALGQGPQFIFQYYEEEERQRGNFPDRFSGHQFPNYSSELNVNALLLGDSALYLCASSLVSQGARNEQFFGPGTRLTVL.